This T cell receptor beta chain was sequenced for a study of T cell repertoires in cytomegalovirus infection. The wider study: Through public TCR beta signatures, both CMV infection and matching HLA type were indicated. Study-wide results and limits: HLA-C-restricted TCR beta clonotypes specific for CMV led the ex vivo response.

Each CDR3 protein gets one entry after TCRdb re-called the reads with MiXCR. The table has 500,000 or so distinct CDR3 sequences, approximately 16% seen once. This clonotype was detected many times. The target antigen is unknown. The J segment lost 3 bases and the V segment lost 8 bases, leaving 3 bases of the junction unmatched. Looked up from germline, CDR1 is ENHRY and CDR2 is SYGVKD. This CDR3 is built from 13 residues. The receptor was isolated from a human donor in good health (CMV status not recorded). Some clones in this sample may be carry-over from other donors' samples. V gene TRBV10-3 combines with J gene TRBJ2-2, with 7 bases that match TRBD2. Sequencing used CD8+ T cells from PBMCs. For the CDR3, the DNA is TGTGCCATCGGGGGGGAAGACACCGGGGAGCTGTTTTTT. It codes for CAIGGEDTGELFF.